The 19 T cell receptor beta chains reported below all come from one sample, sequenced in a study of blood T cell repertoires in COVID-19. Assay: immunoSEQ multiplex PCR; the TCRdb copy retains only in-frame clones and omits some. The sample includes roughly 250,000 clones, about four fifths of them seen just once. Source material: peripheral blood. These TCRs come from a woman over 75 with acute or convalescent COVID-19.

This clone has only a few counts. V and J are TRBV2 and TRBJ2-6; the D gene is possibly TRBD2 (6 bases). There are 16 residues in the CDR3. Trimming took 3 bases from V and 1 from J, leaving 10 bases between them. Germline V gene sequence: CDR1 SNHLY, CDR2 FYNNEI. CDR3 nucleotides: TGTGCCAGCAGTGAGGCGGGGAGTTCTGGGGCCAACGTCCTGACTTTC. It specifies CASSEAGSSGANVLTF.

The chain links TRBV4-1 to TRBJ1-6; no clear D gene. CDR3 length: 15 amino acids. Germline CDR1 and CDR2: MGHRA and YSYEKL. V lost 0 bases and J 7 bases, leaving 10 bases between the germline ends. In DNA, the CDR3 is TGCGCCAGCAGCCAAGAATCCCTATCGAATTCACCCCTCCACTTT. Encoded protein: CASSQESLSNSPLHF.

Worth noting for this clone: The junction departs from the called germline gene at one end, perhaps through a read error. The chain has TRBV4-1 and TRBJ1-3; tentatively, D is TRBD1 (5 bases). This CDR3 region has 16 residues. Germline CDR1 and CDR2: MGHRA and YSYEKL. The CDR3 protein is CASSREDIVAGNIIYF. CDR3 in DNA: TGCGCCAGCAGCCGGGAGGACATTGTCGCTGGAAACATCATATATTTT.

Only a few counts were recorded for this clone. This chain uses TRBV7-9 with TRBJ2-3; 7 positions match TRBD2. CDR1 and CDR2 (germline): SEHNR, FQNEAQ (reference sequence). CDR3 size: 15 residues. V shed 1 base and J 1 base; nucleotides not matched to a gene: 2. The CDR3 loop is CASSLVGGGTDTQYF. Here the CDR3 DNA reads TGTGCCAGCAGCTTAGTTGGGGGGGGCACAGATACGCAGTATTTT.

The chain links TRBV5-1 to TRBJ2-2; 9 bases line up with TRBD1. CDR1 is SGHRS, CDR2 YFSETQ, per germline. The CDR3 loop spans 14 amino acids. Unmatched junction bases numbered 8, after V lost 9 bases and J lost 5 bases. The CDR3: CATRGQGETGELFF. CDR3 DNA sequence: TGCGCCACCAGGGGACAGGGAGAGACCGGGGAGCTGTTTTTT.

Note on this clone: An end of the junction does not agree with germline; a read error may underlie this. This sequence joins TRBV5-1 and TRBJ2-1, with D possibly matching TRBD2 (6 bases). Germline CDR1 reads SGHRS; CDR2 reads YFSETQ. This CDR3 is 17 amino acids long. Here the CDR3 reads CASSLPHGGTSSNEQFF. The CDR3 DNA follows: TGCGCCAGCAGCTTGCCCCATGGGGGGACCTCCTCCAATGAGCAGTTCTTC. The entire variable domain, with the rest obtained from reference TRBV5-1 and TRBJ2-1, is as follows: KAGVTQTPRYLIKTRGQQVTLSCSPISGHRSVSWYQQTPGQGLQFLFEYFSETQRNKGNFPGRFSGRQFSNSRSEMNVSTLELGDSALYLCASSLPHGGTSSNEQFFGPGTRLTVL.

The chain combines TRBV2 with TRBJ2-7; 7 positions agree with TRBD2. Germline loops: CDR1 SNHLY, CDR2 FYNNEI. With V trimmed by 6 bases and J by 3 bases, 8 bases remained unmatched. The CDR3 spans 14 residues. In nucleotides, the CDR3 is TGTGCCAGCAGACCCAGCGGGGACTTCTACGAGCAGTACTTC. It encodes CASRPSGDFYEQYF.

This chain's CDR3 is CASSPFRGAVDSPLHF. The CDR3 bases are TGTGCCAGTAGCCCATTCAGGGGGGCGGTCGATTCACCCCTCCACTTT. V usage is TRBV19 and J usage is TRBJ1-6; 7 nucleotides align to TRBD1. CDR1 and CDR2 (germline): LNHDA, SQIVND (reference sequence). This CDR3 has 16 amino acids. V shed 6 bases and J 8 bases; nucleotides not matched to a gene: 13.

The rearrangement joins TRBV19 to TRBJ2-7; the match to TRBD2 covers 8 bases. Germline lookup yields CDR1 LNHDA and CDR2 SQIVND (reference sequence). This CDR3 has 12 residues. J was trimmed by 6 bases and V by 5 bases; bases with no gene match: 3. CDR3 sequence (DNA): TGTGCCAGTAGTGCCCGGGGGGGCGAGCAGTACTTC. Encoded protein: CASSARGGEQYF.

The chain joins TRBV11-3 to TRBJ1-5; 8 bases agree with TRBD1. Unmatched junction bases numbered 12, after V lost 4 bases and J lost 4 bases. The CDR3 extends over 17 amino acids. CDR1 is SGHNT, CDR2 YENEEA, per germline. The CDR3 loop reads CASSWPHHGQGNQPQHF. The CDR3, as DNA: TGTGCCAGCAGCTGGCCCCACCACGGACAGGGTAATCAGCCCCAGCATTTT. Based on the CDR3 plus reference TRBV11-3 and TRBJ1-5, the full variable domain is EAGVVQSPRYKIIEKKQPVAFWCNPISGHNTLYWYLQNLGQGPELLIRYENEEAVDDSQLPKDRFSAERLKGVDSTLKIQPAELGDSAVYLCASSWPHHGQGNQPQHFGDGTRLSIL.

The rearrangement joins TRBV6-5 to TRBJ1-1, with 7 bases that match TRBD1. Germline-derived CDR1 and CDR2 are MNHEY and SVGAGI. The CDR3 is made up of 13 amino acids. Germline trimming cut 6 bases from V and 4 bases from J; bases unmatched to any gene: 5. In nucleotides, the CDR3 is TGTGCCAGCAGAAATAACAGGGGCACTGAAGCTTTCTTT. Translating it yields CASRNNRGTEAFF.

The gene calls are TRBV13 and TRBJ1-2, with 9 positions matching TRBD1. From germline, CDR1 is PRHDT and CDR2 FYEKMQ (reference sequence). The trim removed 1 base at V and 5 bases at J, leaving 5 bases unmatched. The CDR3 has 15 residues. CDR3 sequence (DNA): TGTGCCAGCAGCTTAGACAGGGGGCGAATTTATGGCTACACCTTC. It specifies CASSLDRGRIYGYTF.

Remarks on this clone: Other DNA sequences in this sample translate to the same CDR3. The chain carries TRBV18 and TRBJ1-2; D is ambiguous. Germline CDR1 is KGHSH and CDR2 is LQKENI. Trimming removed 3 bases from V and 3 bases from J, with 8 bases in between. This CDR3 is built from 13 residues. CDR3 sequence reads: CASSPEGDYGYTF. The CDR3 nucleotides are TGTGCCAGCTCACCTGAGGGAGACTATGGCTACACCTTC. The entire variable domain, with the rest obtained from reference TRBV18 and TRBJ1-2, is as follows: NAGVMQNPRHLVRRRGQEARLRCSPMKGHSHVYWYRQLPEEGLKFMVYLQKENIIDESGMPKERFSAEFPKEGPSILRIQQVVRGDSAAYFCASSPEGDYGYTFGSGTRLTVV.

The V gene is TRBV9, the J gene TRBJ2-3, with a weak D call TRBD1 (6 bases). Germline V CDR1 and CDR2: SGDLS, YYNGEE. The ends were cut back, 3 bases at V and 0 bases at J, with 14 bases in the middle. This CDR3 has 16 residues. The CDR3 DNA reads TGTGCCAGCAGCGCAATTACAGGGTCTAGCACAGATACGCAGTATTTT. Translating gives CASSAITGSSTDTQYF.

CDR3 sequence (DNA): TGTGCCAGCAGGGCCAGGGTTGGGATGAACACTGAAGCTTTCTTT. Amino acid sequence: CASRARVGMNTEAFF. V gene TRBV5-8 combines with J gene TRBJ1-1, with D perhaps matching TRBD1 (5 bases). Germline V gene data show CDR1 as SGHTS and CDR2 as YDEGEE. This CDR3 has 15 amino acids. The V end lost 5 bases, the J end lost 0 bases, and 14 bases lay between the germline ends. Combining the CDR3 with reference TRBV5-8 and TRBJ1-1 gives the whole variable domain EAGVTQSPTHLIKTRGQQATLRCSPISGHTSVYWYQQALGLGLQFLLWYDEGEERNRGNFPPRFSGRQFPNYSSELNVNALELEDSALYLCASRARVGMNTEAFFGQGTRLTVV.

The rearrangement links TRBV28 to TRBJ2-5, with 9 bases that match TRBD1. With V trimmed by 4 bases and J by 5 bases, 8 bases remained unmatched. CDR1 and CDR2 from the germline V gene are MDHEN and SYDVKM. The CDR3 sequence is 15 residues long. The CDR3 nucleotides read TGTGCCAGCAGTTCGGAACAGGGGGCAGGGGAGACCCAGTACTTC. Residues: CASSSEQGAGETQYF.

CDR3 sequence: CASSEGFRNQPQHF. The CDR3 DNA reads as TGTGCCAGCAGTGAAGGTTTTCGGAATCAGCCCCAGCATTTT. The chain has TRBV6-1 and TRBJ1-5; D remains ambiguous. With 1 base removed from V and 4 bases from J, the gap between germline ends came to 8 bases. This CDR3 has 14 amino acids. The germline gives CDR1 MNHNS, CDR2 SASEGT.

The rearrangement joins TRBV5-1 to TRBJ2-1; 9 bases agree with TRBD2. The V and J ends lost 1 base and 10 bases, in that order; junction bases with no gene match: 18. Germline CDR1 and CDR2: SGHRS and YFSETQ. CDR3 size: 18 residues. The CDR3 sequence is CASSLFGKSGGTQQEQFF. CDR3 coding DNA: TGCGCCAGCAGCTTGTTCGGTAAGAGCGGGGGGACTCAGCAGGAGCAGTTCTTC.

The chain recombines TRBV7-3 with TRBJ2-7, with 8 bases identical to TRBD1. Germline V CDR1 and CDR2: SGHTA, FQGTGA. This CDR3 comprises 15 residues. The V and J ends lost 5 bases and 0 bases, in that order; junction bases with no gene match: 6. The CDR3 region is CASSVGGTGSYEQYF. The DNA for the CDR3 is TGTGCCAGCAGCGTCGGCGGGACAGGCTCCTACGAGCAGTACTTC. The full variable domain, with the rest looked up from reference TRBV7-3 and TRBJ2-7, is GAGVSQTPSNKVTEKGKYVELRCDPISGHTALYWYRQSLGQGPEFLIYFQGTGAADDSGLPNDRFFAVRPEGSVSTLKIQRTERGDSAVYLCASSVGGTGSYEQYFGPGTRLTVT.